This TCR beta chain is from a study of OX40 agonist ivuxolimab in advanced cancers. Study context: Patients were roughly 83% male with ages roughly 20 to 90, mean about 65. It was permissible to have had prior anti-PD-1, anti-PD-L1 or anti-CTLA-4 therapy, and approximately 40% had some.

Sequenced by immunoSEQ multiplex PCR; TCRdb stores in-frame clones only, minus some. Among some 23,000 clones listed, roughly 79% were seen once. Study-level points and caveats: Clones of CD4+ and CD8+ blood T cells grew by week 6 at doses of 0.1 to 3.0 mg/kg.

About this clone itself: Its antigen is not identified.

The CDR3 sequence is 15 residues long. Trimming removed 7 bases at V and 5 bases at J, with 20 bases between. Per the germline V gene, CDR1 is LNHDA and CDR2 is SQIVND (reference sequence). The rearrangement links TRBV19 to TRBJ1-1, with D perhaps TRBD1 (6 bases). Sequences were derived from CD4+ or CD8+ T cells sorted from blood, sampled in a trial of the OX40 agonist ivuxolimab. This sequence was found in an adult with an advanced solid tumor such as melanoma, head and neck, liver or kidney cancer. The CDR3 sequence is CASIGEGDWSTEAFF. The CDR3 region has the DNA TGTGCCAGTATCGGGGAGGGGGATTGGTCGACTGAAGCTTTCTTT.